This T cell receptor (beta chain) was recorded in a study of blood T cell repertoires in COVID-19. Background on the study: COVID-19 samples from acute and convalescent phases originated in the United States, Italy and Spain. PBMCs, B-cell-depleted T cells, or T cells provided the cDNA or gDNA that made up the material.

While infection was still active, Seattle patients were enrolled and then followed longitudinally. Under the authors' procedure: For nucleated cells, counts were estimated from reference gene primer amplification. Clones were sequenced by immunoSEQ multiplex PCR, and TCRdb holds only the in-frame ones, with some missing. V, J and clone size are taken as reported in that table, and D and trimming were inferred from the DNA itself. This table holds more than 300,000 clones, 90% found once. Sequencing used peripheral blood. The receptor comes from a woman aged 40 to 55 with COVID-19, enrolled during active disease.

DNA for the CDR3: TGTGCCAGCAGTTACGCGGGCTTGAGACACACCATATATTTT. Protein product: CASSYAGLRHTIYF. V and J are TRBV6-6 and TRBJ1-3; D is unclear. Germline CDR1 MNHNY, CDR2 SVGAGI (reference sequence). V lost 2 bases and J 8 bases, leaving 13 bases between the germline ends. The CDR3 spans 14 residues.